This T cell receptor beta chain was obtained from a study of T-cell memory formation after mild COVID-19. Findings and limits, study-wide: Confirmation was lacking for SARS-CoV-2 specificity of second-wave clones that peaked on day 37.

The germline V and J ends were trimmed by 0 bases and 2 bases, with 16 bases remaining between them. Germline lookup yields CDR1 LGHNA and CDR2 YSLEER. CDR3 size: 17 residues. Turning to this clonotype: Its antigen remains unidentified.

Amplification by 5'RACE using constant-segment primers produced TCR alpha and TCR beta cDNA libraries that carried sample barcodes and UMIs. One entry per CDR3 protein results from TCRdb running MiXCR on the 5' RACE reads. The sample lists roughly 550,000 distinct CDR3 sequences, about a fifth seen once, with around 13% in the top ten. Sequencing was done on a sample of PBMCs or a T cell subset sorted from them (not recorded which). The chain uses TRBV4-3 and TRBJ1-2; tentatively, D is TRBD1 (5 bases). The TCR originated in an adult woman who had mild COVID-19 (a few samples of this study predate the infection). Cell type and time point are not known. The CDR3 DNA reads TGCGCCAGCAGCCAAGATTTGACAGCCACCGTAAACTATGGCTACACCTTC. It encodes CASSQDLTATVNYGYTF.